These 26 T cell receptor beta chains were all obtained from the same sample, sequenced in a study of vaccination and CD4 T cells after COVID-19. Time point meaning: late sampling 161 to 241 days after vaccination in a few convalescent patients. The sample's treatment: approximately nine-day PBMC culture with coronavirus spike peptide pools or control peptides (ViraFEST assay). Antigens for these TCRs are unknown. An Oncomine TCR Beta short-read assay was used to sequence the DNA from cultured CD4+ T cells. TCRdb reprocessed the PCR reads via MiXCR and lists one record per CDR3 protein. Of 20,000 to 25,000 distinct CDR3 sequences in the sample, 35% were seen once. The sequencing used CD4+ T cells from blood, cultured in vitro, collected about 7 months after SARS-CoV-2 vaccination. The receptors come from a human donor who had recovered from COVID-19.

This chain joins TRBV7-2 and TRBJ2-7, with 13 nucleotides matching TRBD2. Germline-derived CDR1 and CDR2 are SGHTA and FQGNSA. Trimming cost V 5 bases and J 9 bases; bases outside gene matches: 10. CDR3 length equals 15 residues. The CDR3 is CASSKGTSGVGWQYF. CDR3 sequence (DNA): TGTGCCAGCAGCAAAGGGACTAGCGGGGTTGGGTGGCAGTACTTC. Supplemented by reference TRBV7-2 and TRBJ2-7, the full variable domain reads GAGVSQSPSNKVTEKGKDVELRCDPISGHTALYWYRQSLGQGLEFLIYFQGNSAPDKSGLPSDRFSAERTGGSVSTLTIQRTQQEDSAVYLCASSKGTSGVGWQYFGPGTRLTVT.

This clonotype was observed a few times. The rearrangement joins TRBV20-1 to TRBJ2-3; 7 bases are shared with TRBD2. J was trimmed by 2 bases and V by 3 bases; bases with no gene match: 8. CDR1 and CDR2 from the germline V gene are DFQATT and SNEGSKA (reference sequence). This CDR3 contains 15 residues. The DNA for the CDR3 is TGCAGTGCTAGGATCCAGCGGGGCCTCACAGATACGCAGTATTTT. It yields the protein CSARIQRGLTDTQYF.

V usage is TRBV15 and J usage is TRBJ2-5, with 14 bases fitting TRBD2. The CDR3 has 17 amino acids. Unmatched junction bases numbered 8, after V lost 5 bases and J lost 3 bases. Germline values: CDR1 LNHNV, CDR2 YYDKDF (reference sequence). The CDR3 DNA reads as TGTGCCACCAGCTTGGGACTAGCGGGAGCGGGGGAAGAGACCCAGTACTTC. Translation gives CATSLGLAGAGEETQYF.

This chain connects TRBV28 to TRBJ2-7, with 7 bases aligning to TRBD2. CDR3 length: 16 amino acids. Germline V gene lookup returns CDR1 MDHEN and CDR2 SYDVKM. V dropped 5 bases and J dropped 6; count of bases not matched to a gene: 16. The CDR3 protein is CASSKSLLASRSEQYF. CDR3 coding DNA: TGTGCCAGCAGTAAATCCCTACTAGCGAGTCGGTCCGAGCAGTACTTC.

Here the CDR3 reads CASSLLAGGVNEQYF. For the CDR3, the DNA is TGTGCCAGCAGCTTATTAGCGGGAGGAGTTAACGAGCAGTACTTC. The rearrangement uses TRBV7-3 and TRBJ2-7, with TRBD2 identical over 10 bases. Germline CDR1 and CDR2: SGHTA and FQGTGA. This CDR3 contains 15 residues. J gave up 5 bases and V 2 bases, and 6 bases lay outside the gene matches.

The gene calls are TRBV6-1 and TRBJ2-7; either TRBD1 or TRBD2 may fit D (5 bases each). Trimming cost V 3 bases and J 7 bases, with 19 bases left between them. The CDR3 extends over 15 amino acids. The germline gives CDR1 MNHNS, CDR2 SASEGT. CDR3 residues: CASSDRDGAFYEQYF. CDR3 nucleotides: TGTGCCAGCAGTGACCGGGACGGAGCCTTCTATGAGCAGTACTTC.

This clonotype was seen a single time. The chain has TRBV6-4 and TRBJ2-1; 8 nucleotides agree with TRBD1. The CDR3 runs to 13 residues. Germline CDR1 reads MRHNA; CDR2 reads SNTAGT. V shed 10 bases, J shed 6 bases, and the junction held 8 bases outside the gene matches. DNA of the CDR3: TGTGCCACCCGGACAGGGCGGGGCAATGAGCAGTTCTTC. This encodes CATRTGRGNEQFF.

The chain couples TRBV7-2 to TRBJ2-1, with 15 bases aligning to TRBD2. V shed 4 bases, J shed 14 bases, and the junction held 6 bases outside the gene matches. In germline, CDR1 is SGHTA, CDR2 FQGNSA. CDR3 length: 14 amino acids. The CDR3 loop is CASSSGLAGGNKFF. The CDR3 nucleotides are TGTGCCAGCAGCTCAGGACTAGCGGGAGGGAATAAGTTCTTC.

This clonotype was seen more than once but under ten times. The V and J genes are TRBV20-1 and TRBJ2-3; D perhaps matches TRBD2 (6 bases). Germline V lookup: CDR1 DFQATT, CDR2 SNEGSKA (reference sequence). This CDR3 is built from 15 residues. Deletions cut 4 bases from V and 4 bases from J, with 18 bases between. The CDR3 sequence: CSAKETRGLADTQYF. The CDR3 coding sequence is TGCAGTGCTAAGGAGACTAGAGGTTTGGCAGATACGCAGTATTTT.

This clonotype was found a few times. CDR3 bases: TGTGCCAGCAGCACCCAGCGGGAGGGGAATTACGAGCAGTACTTC. Protein: CASSTQREGNYEQYF. The chain has TRBV28 and TRBJ2-7; 10 nucleotides match TRBD2. V lost 6 bases, J lost 4 bases, and 9 bases stayed unmatched. From germline, CDR1 is MDHEN and CDR2 SYDVKM. CDR3 length: 15 residues.

CDR3 amino acids: CASSIRGEGQPQHF. CDR3 bases: TGCGCCAGCAGTATCAGAGGGGAAGGTCAGCCCCAGCATTTT. This chain uses TRBV23-1 with TRBJ1-5; D is possibly TRBD1 (5 bases). TRBV23-1 is flagged as an ORF with uncertain function. Trimming pared 5 bases from V and 6 bases from J, leaving 14 bases between. This CDR3 region has 14 residues.

The chain links TRBV28 to TRBJ2-7; 7 nucleotides line up with TRBD1. Germline V CDR1 and CDR2: MDHEN, SYDVKM. This CDR3 spans 14 amino acids. V lost 6 bases and J lost 0; bases outside the gene matches: 5. In nucleotides, the CDR3 is TGTGCCAGCAGCTGGGACAGAAGCTCCTACGAGCAGTACTTC. Protein product: CASSWDRSSYEQYF.

CDR3 sequence: CASTMTGAHQPQHF. The DNA of the CDR3 is TGTGCCAGCACCATGACAGGAGCACATCAGCCCCAGCATTTT. The V gene is TRBV6-1, the J gene TRBJ1-5; D is perhaps TRBD1 (6 bases). V dropped 7 bases and J dropped 5 bases, with 15 bases sitting between them. This CDR3 comprises 14 residues. Germline V gene sequence: CDR1 MNHNS, CDR2 SASEGT.

In this sample, this clonotype turned up a few times. The rearrangement links TRBV7-2 to TRBJ2-7; TRBD2 might be the D (5 bases). There are 13 residues in the CDR3. Trimming shortened V by 3 bases and J by 3 bases, and 9 bases separated the two germline ends. Per the germline V gene, CDR1 is SGHTA and CDR2 is FQGNSA. Here the CDR3 DNA reads TGTGCCAGCAGCTTTACCCGGGACTACGAGCAGTACTTC. Amino acid sequence: CASSFTRDYEQYF.

The rearrangement links TRBV27 to TRBJ2-5; D is possibly TRBD1 (5 bases). Germline V lookup: CDR1 MNHEY, CDR2 SMNVEV (reference sequence). The length of the CDR3 is 14 residues. V was shortened by 4 bases and J by 5 bases, with 14 bases between the two germline ends. The CDR3 spells CASSSWTNKETQYF. CDR3 nucleotide sequence: TGTGCCAGCAGTTCGTGGACAAACAAGGAGACCCAGTACTTC.

J is TRBJ2-1 and V is TRBV20-1; D perhaps matches TRBD1 (7 bases). The length of the CDR3 is 13 residues. CDR1 DFQATT and CDR2 SNEGSKA come from the germline V gene (reference sequence). CDR3 residues: CSAGGFAFNEQFF. The CDR3 nucleotides read TGCAGCGCAGGGGGGTTCGCGTTCAATGAGCAGTTCTTC.

The chain combines TRBV4-3 with TRBJ2-6; D call uncertain. The CDR3 covers 16 residues. Trimming stripped 1 base from V and 1 base from J, with 8 bases between. CDR1 is LGHNA and CDR2 is YSLEER in the germline V gene. In DNA, the CDR3 is TGCGCCAGCAGCCAAGGGGTCGGTTCTGGGGCCAACGTCCTGACTTTC. It specifies CASSQGVGSGANVLTF.

This clonotype is medium-sized (0.01 to 0.1%) by share. The chain employs TRBV10-3 and TRBJ1-1, with D unresolved. Germline CDR1 and CDR2: ENHRY and SYGVKD. V gave up 10 bases and J gave up 2 bases, with 11 bases separating them. The CDR3 length is 12 residues. CDR3 sequence: CATRTGNTEAFF. As DNA, the CDR3 is TGTGCCACCCGGACGGGAAACACTGAAGCTTTCTTT.

In this sample, this clonotype turned up once. The chain links TRBV20-1 to TRBJ2-7; D not resolved. The CDR3 consists of 15 residues. The germline V gene encodes CDR1 DFQATT and CDR2 SNEGSKA (reference sequence). V was trimmed by 3 bases and J by 2 bases, leaving 17 bases between them. CDR3 DNA sequence: TGCAGTGCTAGTGGTGCCTTTTCCAGCCCCTACGAGCAGTACTTC. This encodes CSASGAFSSPYEQYF.

This chain links TRBV5-4 with TRBJ2-5; tentative D call: TRBD1 (6 bases). Looked up from germline, CDR1 is SGHNT and CDR2 is YYREEE (reference sequence). CDR3 size: 15 residues. V lost 4 bases, J lost 2 bases, and 15 bases lay in between. CDR3 loop: CASSTGQQTQETQYF. CDR3 sequence (DNA): TGTGCCAGCAGCACTGGACAGCAAACTCAAGAGACCCAGTACTTC.

V and J are TRBV2 and TRBJ1-6, with D unclear. Between the trimmed V and J ends, which lost 3 bases and 7 bases, there was a span of 13 bases. Per germline, CDR1 SNHLY and CDR2 FYNNEI. The CDR3 spans 15 residues. The CDR3 sequence: CASSEAGVGNSPLHF. For the CDR3, the DNA is TGTGCCAGCAGTGAGGCCGGGGTGGGGAATTCACCCCTCCACTTT.

The CDR3 bases are TGTGCCAGCAGGATTGAGGGAAGCTCCTACGAGCAGTACTTC. The encoded protein is CASRIEGSSYEQYF. This chain uses TRBV7-2 with TRBJ2-7; a weak D match, TRBD2 (5 bases). The V end was cut by 6 bases, the J end by 0 bases, with 12 bases between. Per germline, CDR1 SGHTA and CDR2 FQGNSA. The CDR3 spans 14 residues.

V gene TRBV7-3 combines with J gene TRBJ2-1, with D unclear. V lost 5 bases and J lost 1, with 12 bases in between. The germline gives CDR1 SGHTA, CDR2 FQGTGA. The length of the CDR3 is 15 residues. CDR3 amino acids: CASSRPSESYNEQFF. For the CDR3, the DNA is TGTGCCAGCAGCCGACCTAGTGAGTCCTACAATGAGCAGTTCTTC.

This clonotype occurred a few times. This sequence joins TRBV20-1 and TRBJ2-7; TRBD2 matches at 10 bases. The CDR3 sequence is 16 residues long. The germline CDR1 and CDR2 sequences are DFQATT and SNEGSKA (reference sequence). V lost 2 bases, J lost 0 bases, and 7 bases stayed unmatched. The CDR3 is CSARPGLAVHSYEQYF. CDR3 bases: TGCAGTGCTAGACCAGGACTAGCGGTTCACTCCTACGAGCAGTACTTC.

V is TRBV10-3 and J is TRBJ2-7; perhaps TRBD2 as D (5 bases). The CDR3 has 14 residues. Per the germline V gene, CDR1 is ENHRY and CDR2 is SYGVKD. Trimming shortened V by 10 bases and J by 0 bases, and 16 bases separated the two germline ends. This CDR3 reads CATGSGSNSYEQYF. Written as DNA, the CDR3 is TGTGCCACCGGATCGGGATCCAACTCCTACGAGCAGTACTTC.

This chain links TRBV7-2 with TRBJ2-7; unclear D gene. This CDR3 comprises 14 residues. Per germline, CDR1 SGHTA and CDR2 FQGNSA. Trimming pared 8 bases from V and 0 bases from J, leaving 14 bases between. The CDR3 DNA reads TGTGCCAGCCGGGCCGGTCCGAGCTCCTACGAGCAGTACTTC. Residues: CASRAGPSSYEQYF.